This is a list of T cell receptor beta chains from one sample in a study of blood T cell repertoires in COVID-19. TCRdb keeps only in-frame clones here, not all; method: immunoSEQ multiplex PCR. This table has around 110,000 clones, around 78% appearing once. The sample taken for sequencing was peripheral blood. The origin of the receptors is a man aged 25 to 40 with acute or convalescent COVID-19. The CDR3 runs from the conserved cysteine through the conserved F or W. Only part of the rows carry a size: once, few, many, or a class if the clone is expanded.

J,size,length,V,CDR3
TRBJ1-6,.,14,TRBV28,CASSLGPGGSPLHF
TRBJ2-5,few,12,TRBV20-1,CSASRQGETQYF
TRBJ1-2,.,14,TRBV3-1/TRBV3-2,CASSQGGIAYGYTF
TRBJ2-1,many,11,TRBV12-3/TRBV12-4,CASSYRGRVVF
TRBJ2-1,.,16,TRBV6-2/TRBV6-3,CASSWDGLARYNEQFF
TRBJ2-1,.,16,TRBV7-2,CASSPYERGGLGEQFF
TRBJ1-1,.,13,TRBV19,CASDRGEGTEAFF
TRBJ2-7,.,15,TRBV13,CASSLNRGARPEQYF
TRBJ1-6,.,15,TRBV9,CASSVDLAYNSPLHF
TRBJ2-5,.,12,TRBV2,CAIGTSQETQYF
TRBJ1-4,.,15,TRBV9,CASSVSGTTNEKLFF
TRBJ2-6,.,16,TRBV5-1,CASSRDYLSGANVLTF
TRBJ1-2,.,11,TRBV6-6,CASSQTGPLSF
TRBJ2-3,.,15,TRBV5-1,CASSLRDTRTDTQYF
TRBJ2-5,.,16,TRBV7-6,CASRSTSEGAEETQYF
TRBJ2-3,.,13,TRBV9,CASSADGTREEYF
TRBJ2-1,.,13,TRBV7-3,CASSLSAGTEQFF
TRBJ1-1,.,15,TRBV5-1,CASDSGEIYGTEAFF
TRBJ2-1,.,15,TRBV11-3,CASSSTGRGGNEQFF
TRBJ2-2,.,17,TRBV11-3,CASSPGASGSYTGELFF
TRBJ1-2,few,13,TRBV11-2,CASNRQGDYGYTF
TRBJ2-3,.,16,TRBV7-8,CASSLVSGGNTDTQYF
TRBJ1-1,.,12,TRBV7-9,CASNPTGPEAFF
TRBJ1-1,.,17,TRBV11-2,CASSLVPRGPPNTEAFF
TRBJ2-4,.,17,TRBV7-2,CASSARQGLIAKNIQYF
TRBJ2-7,.,16,TRBV4-3,CASSHPPRGLSYEQYF
TRBJ1-1,.,15,TRBV25-1,CASSEFIRGGTEAFF
TRBJ1-5,many,15,TRBV6-6,CASSYWDSSNQPQHF
TRBJ2-1,.,16,TRBV4-1,CASSLSGTRPVNEQFF